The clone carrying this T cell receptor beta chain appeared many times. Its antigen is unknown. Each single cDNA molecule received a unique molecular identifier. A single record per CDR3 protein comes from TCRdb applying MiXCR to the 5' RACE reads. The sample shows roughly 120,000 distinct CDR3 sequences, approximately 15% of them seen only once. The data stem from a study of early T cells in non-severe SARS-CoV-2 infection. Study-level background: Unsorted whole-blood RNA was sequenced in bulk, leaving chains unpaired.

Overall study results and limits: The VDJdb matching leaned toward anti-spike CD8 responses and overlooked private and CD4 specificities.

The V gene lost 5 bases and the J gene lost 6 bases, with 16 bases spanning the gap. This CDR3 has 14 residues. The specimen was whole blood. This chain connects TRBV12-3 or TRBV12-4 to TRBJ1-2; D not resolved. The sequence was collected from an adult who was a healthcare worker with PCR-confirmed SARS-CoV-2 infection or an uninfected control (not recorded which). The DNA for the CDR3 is TGTGCCAGCAGTATTGGGAGAGGAAGGGATGGCTACACCTTC. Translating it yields CASSIGRGRDGYTF.